A single sample is the source of the 28 T cell receptor beta chains below, sequenced in a study of OX40 agonist ivuxolimab in advanced cancers. The library came from the immunoSEQ multiplex PCR assay. TCRdb provides this immuneACCESS table in a form limited to in-frame rearrangements. Some clones are lacking; in checked studies, under half of them reflect an unresolved V gene, and why the rest are absent is not known. For this sample there are about 75,000 clones; roughly nine tenths appear just once. The ten largest clonotypes hold approximately 7.7% of the sample. This specimen was CD4+ or CD8+ T cells sorted from blood, taken in a trial of the OX40 agonist ivuxolimab. The receptors originated from an adult with an advanced solid tumor such as melanoma, head and neck, liver or kidney cancer.

V usage is TRBV7-2 and J usage is TRBJ2-2; TRBD1 matches at 10 bases. The CDR3 is made up of 16 amino acids. V was clipped by 5 bases and J by 7 bases; unmatched bases: 10. Germline V gene lookup returns CDR1 SGHTA and CDR2 FQGNSA. DNA for the CDR3: TGTGCCAGCAGCCCTCCGGGACAGGGGCGCGGCGGGGAGCTGTTTTTT. Translated: CASSPPGQGRGGELFF.

This chain connects TRBV2 to TRBJ1-2; no reliable D call. CDR1 and CDR2 (germline): SNHLY, FYNNEI. This CDR3 spans 12 amino acids. Trimming pared 6 bases from V and 2 bases from J, leaving 7 bases between. The CDR3 coding sequence is TGTGCCAGCAGCAACAAAAACTATGGCTACACCTTC. Translation: CASSNKNYGYTF.

The rearrangement joins TRBV2 to TRBJ2-7; D is possibly TRBD1 (6 bases). This CDR3 has 15 amino acids. Germline V gives CDR1 SNHLY, CDR2 FYNNEI. With 6 bases removed from V and 2 bases from J, the gap between germline ends came to 17 bases. CDR3 DNA sequence: TGTGCCAGCAGCAGCCTTACAGGGCCACCCTACGAGCAGTACTTC. Its protein is CASSSLTGPPYEQYF.

The gene calls are TRBV28 and TRBJ2-2; tentative D call: TRBD2 (5 bases). V was trimmed by 5 bases and J by 6 bases, leaving 13 bases between them. The germline gives CDR1 MDHEN, CDR2 SYDVKM. The CDR3 covers 14 residues. CDR3 residues: CASSIQLGPGELFF. In DNA, the CDR3 is TGTGCCAGCAGTATCCAACTAGGACCCGGGGAGCTGTTTTTT.

V usage is TRBV28 and J usage is TRBJ1-2; tentative D call: TRBD1 (6 bases). Germline CDR1 is MDHEN and CDR2 is SYDVKM. V lost 5 bases and J 8 bases, leaving 24 bases between the germline ends. The CDR3 is made up of 16 amino acids. In nucleotides, the CDR3 is TGTGCCAGCAGTCTCCCTGGTCGGGCAGGGGTTGTGGGCTACACCTTC. The encoded protein is CASSLPGRAGVVGYTF.

A single count supports this clone. The V gene is TRBV29-1, the J gene TRBJ2-2; no firm D call. Germline V gene lookup returns CDR1 SQVTM and CDR2 ANQGSEA. This CDR3 region has 14 residues. V dropped 4 bases and J dropped 1 base, with 10 bases sitting between them. The DNA of the CDR3 is TGCAGCGTTGGCAGCTACTTGAACACCGGGGAGCTGTTTTTT. It specifies CSVGSYLNTGELFF.

This chain joins TRBV30 and TRBJ1-4, with a tentative D call TRBD1 (6 bases). The CDR3 is 14 residues long. In germline, CDR1 is GTSNPN, CDR2 SVGIG (reference sequence). The V end was cut by 8 bases, the J end by 4 bases, with 17 bases between. CDR3 region: CAGMGGPSNEKLFF. In nucleotides, the CDR3 is TGTGCCGGTATGGGGGGGCCCAGTAATGAAAAACTGTTTTTT.

This chain links TRBV18 with TRBJ2-7, with D possibly being TRBD1 (6 bases). V was shortened by 1 base and J by 3 bases, with 10 bases between the two germline ends. This CDR3 is 14 amino acids long. In germline, CDR1 is KGHSH, CDR2 LQKENI. The CDR3 DNA follows: TGTGCCAGCTCACCACTTCGGACAGACTACGAGCAGTACTTC. Translation gives CASSPLRTDYEQYF.

This rearrangement joins TRBV7-2 to TRBJ2-3; D uncertain. V lost 2 bases and J lost 4, with 4 bases in between. The CDR3 spans 12 residues. The germline gives CDR1 SGHTA, CDR2 FQGNSA. The CDR3 region has the DNA TGTGCCAGCAGCTTAAAGTCAGATACGCAGTATTTT. Translated: CASSLKSDTQYF.

In this sample, this clone turned up a few times. The chain carries TRBV4-2 and TRBJ1-6; D gene unclear. The CDR3 contains 17 residues. The V end lost 2 bases, the J end lost 0 bases, and 11 bases lay between the germline ends. Per the germline V gene, CDR1 is LGHNA and CDR2 is YNFKEQ. This CDR3 is CASSQPPTSSYNSPLHF. The CDR3 DNA is TGTGCCAGCAGCCAACCTCCAACCAGCTCCTATAATTCACCCCTCCACTTT.

J is TRBJ2-3 and V is TRBV18, with 8 positions matching TRBD1. Germline CDR1 reads KGHSH; CDR2 reads LQKENI. V lost 8 bases to trimming and J lost 6 bases; unmatched junction nucleotides: 10. The CDR3 is 14 amino acids. In DNA, the CDR3 is TGTGCCAGCACAGAAGGGACAGGTGGGGATACGCAGTATTTT. Protein product: CASTEGTGGDTQYF.

This clone was recorded only once. The genes are TRBV6-5 and TRBJ1-2; D unresolved. CDR3 length equals 14 residues. Looked up from germline, CDR1 is MNHEY and CDR2 is SVGAGI. V dropped 5 bases and J dropped 1 base, with 11 bases sitting between them. The CDR3 sequence: CASSVSAVNYGYTF. DNA for the CDR3: TGTGCCAGCAGTGTATCAGCTGTTAACTATGGCTACACCTTC.

The chain has TRBV28 and TRBJ1-5; no clear D. V shed 7 bases and J shed 2 bases, with 15 bases lying between them. Per germline, CDR1 MDHEN and CDR2 SYDVKM. There are 15 residues in the CDR3. This CDR3 is CASNQASPGNQPQHF. Written as DNA, the CDR3 is TGTGCCAGCAACCAAGCCTCACCTGGCAATCAGCCCCAGCATTTT. Looking up the rest from reference TRBV28 and TRBJ1-5 gives the full variable domain: DVKVTQSSRYLVKRTGEKVFLECVQDMDHENMFWYRQDPGLGLRLIYFSYDVKMKEKGDIPEGYSVSREKKERFSLILESASTNQTSMYLCASNQASPGNQPQHFGDGTRLSIL.

The rearrangement uses TRBV7-9 and TRBJ2-2; no clear D. Trimming left V 4 bases short and J 7 bases short, with 10 bases between. The CDR3 runs 13 residues. Looked up from germline, CDR1 is SEHNR and CDR2 is FQNEAQ (reference sequence). CDR3 coding DNA: TGTGCCAGCAGCTCGCGCCCGGACGGGGAGCTGTTTTTT. Translation: CASSSRPDGELFF.

The V and J genes are TRBV5-1 and TRBJ1-1; D perhaps matches TRBD1 (6 bases). The germline CDR1 and CDR2 sequences are SGHRS and YFSETQ. V was shortened by 0 bases and J by 8 bases, with 11 bases between the two germline ends. The CDR3 totals 13 residues. The CDR3 sequence: CASSLALDREAFF. The CDR3 DNA is TGCGCCAGCAGCTTGGCCTTGGACAGAGAAGCTTTCTTT.

V usage is TRBV19 and J usage is TRBJ2-1, with D perhaps matching TRBD1 (6 bases). Germline V gives CDR1 LNHDA, CDR2 SQIVND (reference sequence). V lost 7 bases, J lost 2 bases, and 9 bases lay in between. CDR3 length: 13 amino acids. CDR3 region: CASKDRPYNEQFF. The CDR3 bases are TGTGCCAGTAAGGACAGACCCTACAATGAGCAGTTCTTC.

The chain has TRBV18 and TRBJ1-2; D perhaps matches TRBD1 (6 bases). The germline V gene encodes CDR1 KGHSH and CDR2 LQKENI. V lost 3 bases, J lost 4 bases, and 12 bases lay in between. The CDR3 is made up of 14 amino acids. As DNA, the CDR3 is TGTGCCAGCTCACCGGACAGTCCTCTCTATGGCTACACCTTC. As protein: CASSPDSPLYGYTF. Full variable domain (outside the CDR3, taken from reference TRBV18 and TRBJ1-2): NAGVMQNPRHLVRRRGQEARLRCSPMKGHSHVYWYRQLPEEGLKFMVYLQKENIIDESGMPKERFSAEFPKEGPSILRIQQVVRGDSAAYFCASSPDSPLYGYTFGSGTRLTVV.

The rearrangement joins TRBV30 to TRBJ1-1, with a weak D call TRBD1 (5 bases). The CDR3 spans 12 residues. V lost 5 bases and J lost 1, with 8 bases in between. The V gene's germline CDR1 is GTSNPN and CDR2 SVGIG (reference sequence). The CDR3 protein is CAWGHPNTEAFF. CDR3 in DNA: TGTGCCTGGGGACACCCGAACACTGAAGCTTTCTTT.

The genes are TRBV5-4 and TRBJ2-1, with 9 nucleotides matching TRBD2. Trimming cost V 6 bases and J 9 bases; bases outside gene matches: 10. The CDR3 spans 14 residues. The germline gives CDR1 SGHNT, CDR2 YYREEE (reference sequence). For the CDR3, the DNA is TGTGCCAGCATCTGGGGTAGCGGGAGAGGTGAGCAGTTCTTC. Amino acid sequence: CASIWGSGRGEQFF. Complete variable domain (other parts from reference TRBV5-4 and TRBJ2-1): ETGVTQSPTHLIKTRGQQVTLRCSSQSGHNTVSWYQQALGQGPQFIFQYYREEENGRGNFPPRFSGLQFPNYSSELNVNALELDDSALYLCASIWGSGRGEQFFGPGTRLTVL.

This clone showed up just a few times. This rearrangement joins TRBV5-1 to TRBJ1-6; 10 nucleotides align to TRBD1. This CDR3 has 16 amino acids. The V segment lost 4 bases and the J segment 5 bases; nucleotides outside the gene matches: 6. Germline V CDR1 and CDR2: SGHRS, YFSETQ. The CDR3 bases are TGCGCCAGCAGCCGGGCCGGGACAGGGGATAATTCACCCCTCCACTTT. This translates into CASSRAGTGDNSPLHF.

The chain uses TRBV28 and TRBJ2-2; 10 positions agree with TRBD2. The trim removed 8 bases at V and 4 bases at J, leaving 10 bases unmatched. The CDR3 sequence is 16 residues long. Germline assignment: CDR1 MDHEN and CDR2 SYDVKM. CDR3 sequence (DNA): TGTGCCAGCCCCCCTAGCGGGAGTCGTAGCACCGGGGAGCTGTTTTTT. It is translated as CASPPSGSRSTGELFF.

This chain joins TRBV27 and TRBJ2-7, with D uncertain. The CDR3 is 12 residues long. Trimming left V 6 bases short and J 4 bases short, with 10 bases between. CDR1 is MNHEY and CDR2 is SMNVEV in the germline V gene (reference sequence). CDR3 sequence: CASSPGRYEQYF. The DNA for the CDR3 is TGTGCCAGCAGCCCTGGCAGGTACGAGCAGTACTTC.

This clone has more than one count but fewer than ten. V usage is TRBV5-1 and J usage is TRBJ1-2; a possible D gene is TRBD1 (5 bases). Looked up from germline, CDR1 is SGHRS and CDR2 is YFSETQ. The CDR3 runs to 14 residues. V was trimmed by 0 bases and J by 8 bases, leaving 14 bases between them. The CDR3 DNA sequence: TGCGCCAGCAGCTTGGTCGGGGGGATGGAGGGCTACACCTTC. It codes for CASSLVGGMEGYTF.

In this sample, this clone turned up once. The chain carries TRBV18 and TRBJ1-1, with 7 bases identical to TRBD1. The germline gives CDR1 KGHSH, CDR2 LQKENI. Trimming at V came to 3 bases and at J to 0 bases, leaving 10 bases not matched to a gene. This CDR3 is built from 17 residues. The CDR3 bases are TGTGCCAGCTCACCCAAAACCGGGACAGAGATGAACACTGAAGCTTTCTTT. It yields the protein CASSPKTGTEMNTEAFF. Together with reference TRBV18 and TRBJ1-1, the CDR3 gives the full variable domain: NAGVMQNPRHLVRRRGQEARLRCSPMKGHSHVYWYRQLPEEGLKFMVYLQKENIIDESGMPKERFSAEFPKEGPSILRIQQVVRGDSAAYFCASSPKTGTEMNTEAFFGQGTRLTVV.

There are a few counts of this clone. This chain links TRBV5-1 with TRBJ2-1, with 7 bases lining up with TRBD1. The CDR3 runs 13 residues. CDR1 SGHRS and CDR2 YFSETQ come from the germline V gene. V shed 0 bases and J 10 bases; nucleotides not matched to a gene: 4. DNA of the CDR3: TGCGCCAGCAGCTTGGACAGGGGCACGGAGCAGTTCTTC. It yields the protein CASSLDRGTEQFF. The full variable domain, completed using reference TRBV5-1 and TRBJ2-1, is KAGVTQTPRYLIKTRGQQVTLSCSPISGHRSVSWYQQTPGQGLQFLFEYFSETQRNKGNFPGRFSGRQFSNSRSEMNVSTLELGDSALYLCASSLDRGTEQFFGPGTRLTVL.

This chain joins TRBV6-1 and TRBJ2-5; the D is unclear. This CDR3 comprises 12 residues. Per the germline V gene, CDR1 is MNHNS and CDR2 is SASEGT. V was trimmed by 8 bases and J by 1 base, leaving 8 bases between them. The CDR3, as DNA: TGTGCCAGCGGCTGGGGCCAAGAGACCCAGTACTTC. Encoded protein: CASGWGQETQYF.

The chain employs TRBV5-4 and TRBJ1-1; TRBD1 is a possible D gene (6 bases). Germline V gene sequence: CDR1 SGHNT, CDR2 YYREEE (reference sequence). With 2 bases removed from V and 0 bases from J, the gap between germline ends came to 8 bases. The CDR3 has 14 amino acids. As DNA, the CDR3 is TGTGCCAGCAGCTTCGGACAGATGAACACTGAAGCTTTCTTT. Translation: CASSFGQMNTEAFF.

The chain is built from TRBV11-1 and TRBJ2-1; perhaps TRBD2 as D (7 bases). The germline CDR1 and CDR2 sequences are SGHAT and FQDESV (reference sequence). Trimming pared 3 bases from V and 4 bases from J, leaving 13 bases between. The CDR3 loop spans 15 amino acids. The CDR3 coding sequence is TGTGCCAGCAGCTTTAACGGGGGGCTTTACAATGAGCAGTTCTTC. It yields the protein CASSFNGGLYNEQFF.